This TCR beta chain was recorded in a study of beta chain features in type 1 diabetes. As every portion of the isolated RNA was reverse transcribed, the sequencing read expressed TCRB transcripts. The data were produced by immunoSEQ multiplex PCR, yet TCRdb's version contains in-frame clones alone and is incomplete. The sample contains about 450,000 clones, 9.5% to 12% of which appear only once. Averaging approximately 0.11 L, one heparinised blood draw was given by each donor. Germline V gene data show CDR1 as MNHEY and CDR2 as SVGAGI. V dropped 0 bases and J dropped 8; count of bases not matched to a gene: 9. The CDR3 covers 16 residues.

The chain uses TRBV6-5 and TRBJ2-4, with TRBD2 matching 8 bases. The sequence derives from a woman aged 18-30 years in good health. Sequenced material: naive CD4+ T cells from blood. CDR3 DNA sequence: TGTGCCAGCAGTTACTCGAGTCGACTAGCGTCCGACATTCAGTACTTC. Protein product: CASSYSSRLASDIQYF.